What follows are 2 T cell receptor beta chains derived from one specimen sequenced in a study of lymphopenia after photon versus proton radiotherapy. The method was immunoSEQ multiplex PCR; TCRdb's version includes in-frame clones alone and lacks a portion of them. Of tens of thousands of clones listed, around 88% are singletons. The sample in question was peripheral blood, obtained from a patient treated with proton-based radiotherapy. All receptors derive from a man older than 75 with esophageal cancer.

This CDR3 reads CAWSPGTTYNEQFF. Here the CDR3 DNA reads TGTGCCTGGAGCCCCGGGACTACCTACAATGAGCAGTTCTTC. The chain links TRBV30 to TRBJ2-1; 7 bases line up with TRBD2. J lost 2 bases, V lost 3 bases, and 4 bases had no gene match. The CDR3 is made up of 14 amino acids. Per the germline V gene, CDR1 is GTSNPN and CDR2 is SVGIG (reference sequence).

J is TRBJ2-2 and V is TRBV11-3; D remains unclear. This CDR3 spans 13 amino acids. The V gene's germline CDR1 is SGHNT and CDR2 YENEEA. V dropped 2 bases and J dropped 6 bases, with 7 bases sitting between them. For the CDR3, the DNA is TGTGCCAGCAGCTTAACGGAAGCCGGGGAGCTGTTTTTT. Its protein is CASSLTEAGELFF.